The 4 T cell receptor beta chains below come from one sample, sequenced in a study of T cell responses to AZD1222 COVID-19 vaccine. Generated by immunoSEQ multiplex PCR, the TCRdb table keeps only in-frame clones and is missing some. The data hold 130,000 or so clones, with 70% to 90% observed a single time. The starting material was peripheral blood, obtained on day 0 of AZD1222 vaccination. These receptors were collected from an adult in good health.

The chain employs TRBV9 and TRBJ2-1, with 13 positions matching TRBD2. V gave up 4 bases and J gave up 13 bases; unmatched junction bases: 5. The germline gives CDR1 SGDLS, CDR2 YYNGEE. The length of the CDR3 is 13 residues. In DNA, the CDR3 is TGTGCCAGCAGCAGGACTAGCGGGAGTTCACAGTTCTTC. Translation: CASSRTSGSSQFF.

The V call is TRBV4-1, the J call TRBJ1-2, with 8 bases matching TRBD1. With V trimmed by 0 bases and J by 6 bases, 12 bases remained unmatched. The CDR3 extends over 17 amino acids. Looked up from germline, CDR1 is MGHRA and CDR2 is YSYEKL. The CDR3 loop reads CASSQDLSQDRANGYTF. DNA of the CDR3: TGCGCCAGCAGCCAAGATTTATCCCAGGACAGGGCGAATGGCTACACCTTC.

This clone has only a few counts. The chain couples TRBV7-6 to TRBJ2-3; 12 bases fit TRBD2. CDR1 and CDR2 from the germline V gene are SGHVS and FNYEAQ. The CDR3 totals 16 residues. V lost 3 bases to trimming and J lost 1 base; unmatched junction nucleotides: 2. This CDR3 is CASSFRLAGGTDTQYF. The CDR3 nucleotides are TGTGCCAGCAGCTTCCGACTAGCGGGGGGCACAGATACGCAGTATTTT.

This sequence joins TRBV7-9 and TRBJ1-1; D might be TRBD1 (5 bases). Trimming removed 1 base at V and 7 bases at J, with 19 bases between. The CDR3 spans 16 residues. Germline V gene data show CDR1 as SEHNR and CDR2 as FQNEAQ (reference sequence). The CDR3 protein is CASSLGFQAPRGEAFF. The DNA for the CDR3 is TGTGCCAGCAGCTTAGGGTTCCAGGCCCCGAGGGGTGAAGCTTTCTTT. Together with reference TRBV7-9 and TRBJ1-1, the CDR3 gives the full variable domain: DTGVSQNPRHKITKRGQNVTFRCDPISEHNRLYWYRQTLGQGPEFLTYFQNEAQLEKSRLLSDRFSAERPKGSFSTLEIQRTEQGDSAMYLCASSLGFQAPRGEAFFGQGTRLTVV.